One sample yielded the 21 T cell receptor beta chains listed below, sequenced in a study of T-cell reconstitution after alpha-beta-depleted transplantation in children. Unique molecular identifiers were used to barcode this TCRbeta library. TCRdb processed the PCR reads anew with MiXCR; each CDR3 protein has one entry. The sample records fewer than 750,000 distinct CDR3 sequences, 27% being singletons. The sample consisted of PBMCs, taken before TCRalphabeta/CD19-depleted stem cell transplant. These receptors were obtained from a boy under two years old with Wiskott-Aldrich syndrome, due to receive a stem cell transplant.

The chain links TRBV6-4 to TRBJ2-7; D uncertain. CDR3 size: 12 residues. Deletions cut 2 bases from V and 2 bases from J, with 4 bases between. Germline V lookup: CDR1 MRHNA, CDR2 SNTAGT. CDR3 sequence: CASSDDTYEQYF. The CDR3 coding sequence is TGTGCCAGCAGTGACGATACCTACGAGCAGTACTTC.

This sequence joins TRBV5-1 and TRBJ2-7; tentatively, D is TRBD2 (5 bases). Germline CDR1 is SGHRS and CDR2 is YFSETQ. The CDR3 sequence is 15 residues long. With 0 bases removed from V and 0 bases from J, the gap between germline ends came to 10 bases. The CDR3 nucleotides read TGCGCCAGCAGCTTGGAAACACGGGACTCCTACGAGCAGTACTTC. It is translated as CASSLETRDSYEQYF.

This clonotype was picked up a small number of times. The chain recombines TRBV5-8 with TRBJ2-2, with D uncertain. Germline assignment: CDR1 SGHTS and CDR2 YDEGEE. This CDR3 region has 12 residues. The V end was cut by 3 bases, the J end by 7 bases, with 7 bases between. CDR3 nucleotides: TGTGCCAGCAGCTCATTTCGCGGGGAGCTGTTTTTT. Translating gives CASSSFRGELFF.

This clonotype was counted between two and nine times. The CDR3 sequence: CASSGWLADTDTQYF. The CDR3 coding sequence is TGCGCCAGCAGTGGATGGCTAGCGGACACAGATACGCAGTATTTT. The V call is TRBV10-2, the J call TRBJ2-3; 7 bases align to TRBD2. Germline-derived CDR1 and CDR2 are WSHSY and SAAADI. J gave up 2 bases and V 4 bases, and 6 bases lay outside the gene matches. The CDR3 is 15 amino acids.

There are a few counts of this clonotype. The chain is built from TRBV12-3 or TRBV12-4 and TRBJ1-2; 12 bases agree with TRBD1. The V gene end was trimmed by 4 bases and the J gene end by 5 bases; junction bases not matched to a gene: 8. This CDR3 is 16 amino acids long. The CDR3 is CASSSTGTGGDYGYTF. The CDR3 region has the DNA TGTGCCAGCAGTTCCACCGGGACAGGGGGCGATTATGGCTACACCTTC.

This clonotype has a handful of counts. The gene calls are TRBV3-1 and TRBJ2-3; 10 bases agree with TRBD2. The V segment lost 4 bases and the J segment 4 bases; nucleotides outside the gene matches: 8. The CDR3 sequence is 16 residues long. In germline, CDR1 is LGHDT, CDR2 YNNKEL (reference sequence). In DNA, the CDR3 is TGTGCCAGCAGCCTTCGGGCTAGCGGGAGTTCAGATACGCAGTATTTT. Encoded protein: CASSLRASGSSDTQYF.

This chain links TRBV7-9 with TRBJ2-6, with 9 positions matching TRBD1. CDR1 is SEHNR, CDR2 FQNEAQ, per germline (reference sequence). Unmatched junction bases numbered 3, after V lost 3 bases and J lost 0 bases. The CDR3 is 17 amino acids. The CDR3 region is CASSLGQGDSGANVLTF. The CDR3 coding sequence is TGTGCCAGCAGCTTGGGACAGGGAGACTCTGGGGCCAACGTCCTGACTTTC.

The CDR3 is CSVRGGYEQYF. The CDR3 DNA reads TGCAGTGTGCGAGGGGGCTACGAGCAGTACTTC. The chain is built from TRBV20-1 and TRBJ2-7, with D maybe TRBD1 (6 bases). V lost 7 bases and J 3 bases, leaving 10 bases between the germline ends. The CDR3 extends over 11 amino acids. Germline V gene lookup returns CDR1 DFQATT and CDR2 SNEGSKA (reference sequence).

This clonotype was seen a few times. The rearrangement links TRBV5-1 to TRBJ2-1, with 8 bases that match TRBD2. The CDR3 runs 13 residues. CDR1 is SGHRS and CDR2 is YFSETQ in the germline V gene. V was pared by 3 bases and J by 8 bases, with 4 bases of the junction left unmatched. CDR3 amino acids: CASSSGLAYEQFF. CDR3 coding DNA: TGCGCCAGCAGCTCAGGACTAGCCTATGAGCAGTTCTTC.

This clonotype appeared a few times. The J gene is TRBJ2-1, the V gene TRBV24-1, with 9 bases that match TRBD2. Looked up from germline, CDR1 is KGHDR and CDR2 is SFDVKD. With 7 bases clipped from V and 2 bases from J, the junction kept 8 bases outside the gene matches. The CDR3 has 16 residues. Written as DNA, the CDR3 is TGTGCCACCAGGGCTAAAGCGGGAGGAACCTACAATGAGCAGTTCTTC. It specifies CATRAKAGGTYNEQFF.

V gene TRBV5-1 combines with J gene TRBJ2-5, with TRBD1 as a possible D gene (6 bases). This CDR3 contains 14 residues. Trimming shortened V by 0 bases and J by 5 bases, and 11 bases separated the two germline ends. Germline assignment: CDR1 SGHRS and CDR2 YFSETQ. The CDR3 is CASSLDRTEETQYF. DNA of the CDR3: TGCGCCAGCAGCTTGGACAGGACAGAGGAGACCCAGTACTTC.

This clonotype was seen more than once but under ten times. The CDR3, as DNA: TGCGCCAGCAGCTTGGAGGGGTCCATAGGGACCCAGTACTTC. Amino acids: CASSLEGSIGTQYF. The chain has TRBV5-1 and TRBJ2-5; tentatively, D is TRBD1 (5 bases). V was pared by 0 bases and J by 7 bases, with 13 bases between. In germline, CDR1 is SGHRS, CDR2 YFSETQ. This CDR3 is 14 amino acids long.

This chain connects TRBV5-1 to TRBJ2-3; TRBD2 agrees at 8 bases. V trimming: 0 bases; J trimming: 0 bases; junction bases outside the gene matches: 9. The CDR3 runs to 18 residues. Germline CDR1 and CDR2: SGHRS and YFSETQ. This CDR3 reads CASSLDGPTSGSTDTQYF. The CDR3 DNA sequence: TGCGCCAGCAGCTTGGATGGCCCAACTAGCGGAAGCACAGATACGCAGTATTTT.

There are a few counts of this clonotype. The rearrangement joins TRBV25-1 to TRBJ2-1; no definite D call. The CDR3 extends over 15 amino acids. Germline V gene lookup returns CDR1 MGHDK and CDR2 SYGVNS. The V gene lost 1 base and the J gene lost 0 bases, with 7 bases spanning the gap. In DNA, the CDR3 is TGTGCCAGCAGTGAATGGGCGGTCTCCTACAATGAGCAGTTCTTC. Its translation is CASSEWAVSYNEQFF.

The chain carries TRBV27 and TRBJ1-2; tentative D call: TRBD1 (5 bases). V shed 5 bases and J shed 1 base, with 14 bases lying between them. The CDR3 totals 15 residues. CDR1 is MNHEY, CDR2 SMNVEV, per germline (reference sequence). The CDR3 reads CASSPAGTFNYGYTF. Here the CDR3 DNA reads TGTGCCAGCAGTCCTGCCGGGACCTTTAACTATGGCTACACCTTC.

The CDR3 protein is CASSAKQSEAFF. Written as DNA, the CDR3 is TGTGCCAGCTCCGCCAAGCAGTCTGAAGCTTTCTTT. This rearrangement joins TRBV18 to TRBJ1-1, with D hard to call. From germline, CDR1 is KGHSH and CDR2 LQKENI. V lost 6 bases and J 6 bases, leaving 11 bases between the germline ends. There are 12 residues in the CDR3.

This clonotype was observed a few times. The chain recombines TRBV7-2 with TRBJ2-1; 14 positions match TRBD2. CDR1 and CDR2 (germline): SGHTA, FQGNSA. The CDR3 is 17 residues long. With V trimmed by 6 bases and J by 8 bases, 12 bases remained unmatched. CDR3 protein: CASRTTGTSGRGDEQFF. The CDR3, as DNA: TGTGCCAGCAGGACAACCGGGACTAGCGGGAGAGGGGATGAGCAGTTCTTC.

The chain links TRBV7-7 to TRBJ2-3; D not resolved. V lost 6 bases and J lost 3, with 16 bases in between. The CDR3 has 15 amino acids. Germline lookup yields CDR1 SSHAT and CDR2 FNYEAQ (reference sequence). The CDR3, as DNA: TGTGCCAGCAGTCTAGGTTTCGGCCTAACAGATACGCAGTATTTT. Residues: CASSLGFGLTDTQYF.

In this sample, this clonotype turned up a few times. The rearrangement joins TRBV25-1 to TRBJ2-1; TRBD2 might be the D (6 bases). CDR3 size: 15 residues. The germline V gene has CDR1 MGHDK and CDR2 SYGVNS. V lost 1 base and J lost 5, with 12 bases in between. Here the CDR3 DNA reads TGTGCCAGCAGTGAATGGAGGGAGTCCAACAATGAGCAGTTCTTC. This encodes CASSEWRESNNEQFF.

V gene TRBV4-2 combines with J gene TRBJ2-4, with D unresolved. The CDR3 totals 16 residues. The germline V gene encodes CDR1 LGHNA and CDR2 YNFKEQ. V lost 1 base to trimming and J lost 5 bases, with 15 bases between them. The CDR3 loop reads CASSQGGTIVQNIQYF. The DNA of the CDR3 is TGTGCCAGCAGCCAAGGGGGAACGATTGTCCAAAACATTCAGTACTTC.

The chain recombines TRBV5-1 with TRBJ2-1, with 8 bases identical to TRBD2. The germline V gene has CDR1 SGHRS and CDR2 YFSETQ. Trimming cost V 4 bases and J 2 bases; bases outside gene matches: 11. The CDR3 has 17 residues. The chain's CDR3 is CASSTILAENTYNEQFF. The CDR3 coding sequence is TGCGCCAGCAGCACAATACTAGCGGAGAATACCTACAATGAGCAGTTCTTC.